This T cell receptor beta chain was profiled in a study of cytomegalovirus exposure and HLA in healthy donors. Both 60 Vbeta primers and 13 Jbeta primers went into the PCR. The repertoire was sequenced with immunoSEQ multiplex PCR; TCRdb's copy has only in-frame clones and lacks some. The sample has about 190,000 clones, approximately 75% seen once. Unmatched junction bases numbered 5, after V lost 1 base and J lost 3 bases. The CDR3 length is 15 residues. CDR1 and CDR2 from the germline V gene are MGHRA and YSYEKL. Sequences were obtained from PBMCs. The chain employs TRBV4-1 and TRBJ2-7; 8 nucleotides agree with TRBD1. The TCR originated in a man aged 30-40 years in good health and CMV-seropositive. Here the CDR3 DNA reads TGCGCCAGCAGCCAAGTCGGACAGGGAATCTACGAGCAGTACTTC. Its protein is CASSQVGQGIYEQYF.